This T cell receptor beta chain was recovered during a study of Graves' ophthalmopathy and Graves' hyperthyroidism listed by TCRdb under 2018. Looking at the study overall: Peripheral blood was collected at initial diagnosis, prior to any treatment. In total, 135 blood samples were TCR-sequenced: approximately 42 ophthalmopathy, roughly 77 hyperthyroidism and some 17 hyperthyroidism-to-ophthalmopathy patients. The approximately 95 discovery patients were divided at random into training and test sets in a 7:3 ratio. Following sampling, methimazole starting at 30 mg daily was administered to hyperthyroidism patients, and high-dose intravenous methylprednisolone was administered to ophthalmopathy patients. In more than five hyperthyroidism patients, T-cell repertoires of thyroid tissue and blood were compared. For independent validation, a separate cohort was made up of roughly 19 hyperthyroidism patients plus 17 patients who later progressed from hyperthyroidism to ophthalmopathy. To tell Graves' ophthalmopathy apart from Graves' hyperthyroidism, and to predict which patients would progress to ophthalmopathy, the study relied on TCR beta repertoire signatures. To explore V-J signatures that distinguish ophthalmopathy from hyperthyroidism, a discovery set of 100 patients was enrolled, made up of 40 to 45 with ophthalmopathy and some 60 with stable hyperthyroidism. Beyond this particular receptor, the publication reports: In cross-validation, the 13-signature model distinguished ophthalmopathy from stable hyperthyroidism with approximately 88% sensitivity and roughly 81% specificity, and in the test set the corresponding values were roughly 78% and 74%. In validation, the model predicted ophthalmopathy progression with less than 71% sensitivity and around 72% specificity; 12 predicted patients were CT-confirmed with GO in a median of around 6 months. Among expanded thyroid clonotypes with frequency above 0.001, most also showed up in blood, which suggests that blood repertoires may reflect the thyroid immune response. No statistical method was used to predetermine the sample size, and group allocation was not hidden from the investigators.

Points on this clonotype: The target of this receptor is not known. One base away there is no much larger clone; base qualities are not given.

For repertoire sequencing, the TCR beta CDR3 regions were amplified from RNA transcripts. A first-round RT-PCR used HTBI primers with the Qiagen OneStep RT-PCR kit, followed by a second-round multiplex PCR, size selection and purification. Libraries were sequenced paired-end with 100 bp reads on an Illumina HiSeq2000. The published analysis was carried out like this. SOAPnuke was used for read processing, and reads with adapters, uncalled bases, a mean Phred below 15, or no exact constant-primer or identifier match were discarded. High-quality paired reads were merged with COPE v1.2.5. Each unique nucleotide sequence was defined as a clonotype, and clonotypes were aligned to IMGT TRB V, D and J references with MiTCR v1.1. The analysis was limited to V-J combinations with a frequency above 0.0001, which together covered about 99% of the repertoires. A TCR clonal expansion and chaos score per V-J combination was defined as the ratio of F50 clonal expansion to chaos observed in the TCRdist matrix. Welch's t-statistics and random forest were used to reduce features to approximately 13 V-J combinations, which were fed into a naive Bayes classifier. Thyroid-blood repertoire similarity was quantified with the Morisita-Horn index. TCRdb reprocessed the public reads (quality trimming at Q25 with fastp, clone calling with MiXCR) and kept in-frame beta chains. A single entry per CDR3 protein holds the most common genes and DNA from its merged rows. These V and J calls derive from TCRdb rather than the authors' analysis. The sample has hundreds of thousands of distinct CDR3 sequences on record, around 21% of them singletons. Of the sample, 2.5% to 3.5% is held by the ten largest clones.

A patient counted as having stable hyperthyroidism if there was no progression to ophthalmopathy within 18 months of follow-up. The hyperthyroidism patients were 18 to 65 years old and newly diagnosed, with a disease duration of less than 2 months. Patients with other autoimmune diseases, uncontrolled infections, pregnancy or lactation were excluded. Clinical symptoms, serum thyroxine, TRAb, thyroid ultrasound and orbital computed tomography were used for diagnosis. Ficoll-Paque density gradient centrifugation was used to isolate PBMCs from 8.5 to 10 ml of fresh peripheral blood. Total RNA was extracted using Trizol reagent, and RNA quality was checked on an Agilent 2100 Bioanalyzer. Source material: peripheral blood. This sequence originates from a woman under 30 with stable Graves' hyperthyroidism. Donor details come from another sample of the same person, matched by shared clones.

The nucleotides read TGTGCCAGCAGTTACTCAATTACCTATGGCTACACCTTC. Its product reads: CASSYSITYGYTF. Recombination linked TRBV6-5 to TRBJ1-2, with the D gene uncertain. The V end loses 0 bases and the J end loses 4 bases, and a stretch of 6 bases separates them. Inclusive of the bounding cysteine and phenylalanine, the CDR3 is 13 residues long. Only CDR3 DNA is held: 39 bases, read in frame from base 1. Based on the germline V gene, the CDR1 and CDR2 sequences are MNHEY and SVGAGI.